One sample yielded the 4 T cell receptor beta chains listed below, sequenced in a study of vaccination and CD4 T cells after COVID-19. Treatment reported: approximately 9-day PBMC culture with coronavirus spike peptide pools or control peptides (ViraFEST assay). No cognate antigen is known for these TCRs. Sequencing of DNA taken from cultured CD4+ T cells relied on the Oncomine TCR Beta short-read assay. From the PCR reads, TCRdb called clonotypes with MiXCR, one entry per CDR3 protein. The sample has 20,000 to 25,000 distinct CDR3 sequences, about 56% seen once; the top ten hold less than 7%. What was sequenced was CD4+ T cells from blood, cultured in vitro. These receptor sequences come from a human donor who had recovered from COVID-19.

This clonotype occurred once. The CDR3 loop is CATRRASGGNEQFF. The DNA for the CDR3 is TGTGCTACCAGGAGGGCTAGCGGGGGGAATGAGCAGTTCTTC. The chain recombines TRBV7-2 with TRBJ2-1; 11 positions match TRBD2. Germline assignment: CDR1 SGHTA and CDR2 FQGNSA. This CDR3 comprises 14 residues.

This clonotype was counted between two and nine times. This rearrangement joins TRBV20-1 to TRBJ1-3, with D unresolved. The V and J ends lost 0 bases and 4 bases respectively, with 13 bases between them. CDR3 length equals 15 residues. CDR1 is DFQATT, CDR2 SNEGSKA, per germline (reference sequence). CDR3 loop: CSARDRSGSGNTIYF. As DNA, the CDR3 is TGCAGTGCTAGAGATCGGTCCGGGTCCGGAAACACCATATATTTT.

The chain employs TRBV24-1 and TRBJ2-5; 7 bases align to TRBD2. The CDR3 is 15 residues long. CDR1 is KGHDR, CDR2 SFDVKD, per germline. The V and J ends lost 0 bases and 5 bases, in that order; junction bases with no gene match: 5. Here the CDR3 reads CATSDLAGDGETQYF. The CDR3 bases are TGTGCCACCAGTGATTTGGCGGGGGACGGGGAGACCCAGTACTTC.

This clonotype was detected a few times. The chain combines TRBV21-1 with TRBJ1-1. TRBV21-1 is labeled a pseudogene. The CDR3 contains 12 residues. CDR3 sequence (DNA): TGTGCCAGCAGTTCAATTCGAGCCGAAGCTTTCTTT. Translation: CASSSIRAEAFF.